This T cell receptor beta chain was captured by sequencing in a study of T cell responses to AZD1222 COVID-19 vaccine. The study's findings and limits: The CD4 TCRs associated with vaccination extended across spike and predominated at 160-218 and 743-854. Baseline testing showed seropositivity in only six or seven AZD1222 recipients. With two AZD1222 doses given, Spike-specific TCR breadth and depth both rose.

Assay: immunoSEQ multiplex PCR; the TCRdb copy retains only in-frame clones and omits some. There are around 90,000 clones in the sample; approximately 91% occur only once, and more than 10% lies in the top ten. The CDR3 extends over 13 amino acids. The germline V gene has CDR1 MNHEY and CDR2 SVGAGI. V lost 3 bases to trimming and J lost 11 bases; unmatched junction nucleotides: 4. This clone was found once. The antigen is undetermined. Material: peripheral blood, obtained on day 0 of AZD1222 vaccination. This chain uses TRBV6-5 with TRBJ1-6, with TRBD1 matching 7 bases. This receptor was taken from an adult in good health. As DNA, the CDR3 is TGTGCCAGCAGTTATTCTCAGGGGGCACCCCTCCACTTT. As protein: CASSYSQGAPLHF.